One sample yielded the 22 T cell receptor beta chains listed below, sequenced in a study of blood T cell repertoires in COVID-19. Data came from immunoSEQ multiplex PCR; TCRdb stores just in-frame clones and leaves some out. The sample holds over 45,000 clones, approximately 83% seen once. The specimen sequenced was peripheral blood. The receptor source for this set is a woman older than 75 with acute or convalescent COVID-19.

The chain recombines TRBV19 with TRBJ2-6, with 10 bases lining up with TRBD1. The CDR3 is made up of 16 amino acids. The germline V gene has CDR1 LNHDA and CDR2 SQIVND (reference sequence). With 9 bases clipped from V and 0 bases from J, the junction kept 5 bases outside the gene matches. CDR3 loop: CASSDRGASGANVLTF. The CDR3 DNA sequence: TGTGCCAGCTCGGACAGGGGGGCCTCTGGGGCCAACGTCCTGACTTTC.

The V call is TRBV6-5, the J call TRBJ1-6; possible D gene TRBD1, 6 bases. This CDR3 has 14 residues. V shed 7 bases and J shed 6 bases, with 13 bases lying between them. Germline V lookup: CDR1 MNHEY, CDR2 SVGAGI. The CDR3 protein is CASNRDMGNSPLHF. Written as DNA, the CDR3 is TGTGCCAGCAATCGGGACATGGGTAATTCACCCCTCCACTTT.

The chain employs TRBV6-5 and TRBJ2-6; D is uncertain. The germline gives CDR1 MNHEY, CDR2 SVGAGI. Deletions cut 6 bases from V and 0 bases from J, with 6 bases between. This CDR3 comprises 14 residues. CDR3 region: CASSPLSGANVLTF. The CDR3 DNA reads TGTGCCAGCAGCCCCCTCTCTGGGGCCAACGTCCTGACTTTC.

V is TRBV7-9 and J is TRBJ2-5; 8 nucleotides align to TRBD2. Germline V lookup: CDR1 SEHNR, CDR2 FQNEAQ (reference sequence). V shed 1 base and J 5 bases; nucleotides not matched to a gene: 6. The CDR3 runs 15 residues. The CDR3, as DNA: TGTGCCAGCAGCTTAGAGGGGACTAGAGCTGAGACCCAGTACTTC. Protein: CASSLEGTRAETQYF.

This chain uses TRBV19 with TRBJ1-6, with D perhaps matching TRBD1 (5 bases). CDR1 and CDR2 from the germline V gene are LNHDA and SQIVND (reference sequence). V lost 4 bases, J lost 3 bases, and 10 bases lay in between. The CDR3 length is 15 residues. The chain's CDR3 is CASSTNQGYNSPLHF. In DNA form, the CDR3 reads TGTGCCAGTAGTACCAACCAGGGCTATAATTCACCCCTCCACTTT.

As DNA, the CDR3 is TGTGCCAGCAGCCCTCCTAGCGGGGGGATGGTTGAGCAGTTCTTC. Encoded protein: CASSPPSGGMVEQFF. The chain couples TRBV7-9 to TRBJ2-1, with TRBD2 matching 11 bases. The trim removed 5 bases at V and 9 bases at J, leaving 9 bases unmatched. The CDR3 totals 15 residues. CDR1 SEHNR and CDR2 FQNEAQ come from the germline V gene (reference sequence).

This sequence joins TRBV11-2 and TRBJ2-3, with D maybe TRBD1 (5 bases). The germline gives CDR1 SGHAT, CDR2 FQNNGV. The CDR3 is 14 residues long. V lost 2 bases to trimming and J lost 9 bases, with 15 bases between them. CDR3 amino acids: CASSLWGSGSTQYF. CDR3 coding DNA: TGTGCCAGCAGCTTATGGGGTTCAGGGTCCACGCAGTATTTT.

The V gene is TRBV19, the J gene TRBJ1-4; a possible D gene is TRBD1 (6 bases). V was cut by 6 bases and J by 0 bases, with 14 bases left in between. This CDR3 is 16 amino acids long. Germline V gene sequence: CDR1 LNHDA, CDR2 SQIVND (reference sequence). CDR3 coding DNA: TGTGCCAGTAGCATACAGGGCATAACAACTAATGAAAAACTGTTTTTT. Translation: CASSIQGITTNEKLFF.

The chain couples TRBV19 to TRBJ1-5, with 8 positions matching TRBD1. The CDR3 covers 17 residues. Germline V gene data show CDR1 as LNHDA and CDR2 as SQIVND (reference sequence). V trimming: 5 bases; J trimming: 6 bases; junction bases outside the gene matches: 15. The CDR3 sequence: CASSPSTGDPVGQPQHF. DNA for the CDR3: TGTGCCAGTAGTCCTTCGACAGGGGACCCCGTCGGTCAGCCCCAGCATTTT. Filled out from reference TRBV19 and TRBJ1-5, the complete variable domain reads DGGITQSPKYLFRKEGQNVTLSCEQNLNHDAMYWYRQDPGQGLRLIYYSQIVNDFQKGDIAEGYSVSREKKESFPLTVTSAQKNPTAFYLCASSPSTGDPVGQPQHFGDGTRLSIL.

The V gene is TRBV19, the J gene TRBJ1-2; no reliable D call. The CDR3 contains 15 residues. With 7 bases removed from V and 0 bases from J, the gap between germline ends came to 15 bases. The germline V gene has CDR1 LNHDA and CDR2 SQIVND (reference sequence). The CDR3 DNA reads as TGTGCCAGTACCCCACGAGGATCAGCTAACTATGGCTACACCTTC. Amino acid sequence: CASTPRGSANYGYTF.

V and J are TRBV25-1 and TRBJ1-2; D is uncertain. Germline V gene lookup returns CDR1 MGHDK and CDR2 SYGVNS. The ends were cut back, 9 bases at V and 8 bases at J, with 13 bases in the middle. This CDR3 has 11 amino acids. The CDR3 loop is CARRGWLGYTF. CDR3 in DNA: TGTGCCAGGCGCGGGTGGCTGGGCTACACCTTC.

The chain carries TRBV14 and TRBJ1-5; 8 positions agree with TRBD1. V lost 4 bases, J lost 4 bases, and 3 bases stayed unmatched. CDR1 is SGHDN, CDR2 FVKESK, per germline. The CDR3 totals 14 residues. The chain's CDR3 is CASSPTGGNQPQHF. The CDR3 region has the DNA TGTGCCAGCAGCCCTACAGGGGGGAATCAGCCCCAGCATTTT.

This rearrangement joins TRBV10-2 to TRBJ1-2; perhaps TRBD1 as D (5 bases). Per germline, CDR1 WSHSY and CDR2 SAAADI. V was pared by 2 bases and J by 6 bases, with 10 bases between. The CDR3 has 13 amino acids. The CDR3, as DNA: TGCGCCAGCAGTGAGGCAGGGTTGGATGGCTACACCTTC. This encodes CASSEAGLDGYTF.

The chain joins TRBV9 to TRBJ1-2, with D possibly being TRBD1 (6 bases). The germline V gene has CDR1 SGDLS and CDR2 YYNGEE. Trimming took off 4 bases at V and 4 bases at J, with 14 bases between the two ends. CDR3 length: 14 residues. CDR3 sequence: CASSLREGGYGYTF. CDR3 in DNA: TGTGCCAGCAGCTTGAGGGAGGGGGGCTATGGCTACACCTTC. Complete variable domain (other parts from reference TRBV9 and TRBJ1-2): DSGVTQTPKHLITATGQRVTLRCSPRSGDLSVYWYQQSLDQGLQFLIQYYNGEERAKGNILERFSAQQFPDLHSELNLSSLELGDSALYFCASSLREGGYGYTFGSGTRLTVV.

This chain uses TRBV5-6 with TRBJ2-2; D is possibly TRBD1 (5 bases). The CDR3 loop spans 17 amino acids. V lost 6 bases and J 0 bases, leaving 18 bases between the germline ends. CDR1 and CDR2 from the germline V gene are SGHDT and YYEEEE. The CDR3 is CASTPQGPNSNTGELFF. The CDR3 nucleotides are TGTGCCAGCACCCCGCAGGGCCCAAACTCGAACACCGGGGAGCTGTTTTTT.

This chain links TRBV18 with TRBJ2-7; 9 nucleotides match TRBD2. Germline CDR1 KGHSH, CDR2 LQKENI. V shed 5 bases, J shed 0 bases, and the junction held 5 bases outside the gene matches. This CDR3 is built from 15 residues. The CDR3 spells CASSLERGASYEQYF. The CDR3 region has the DNA TGTGCCAGCTCATTGGAGCGGGGGGCCTCCTACGAGCAGTACTTC.

V and J are TRBV3-1 (or the pseudogene TRBV3-2) and TRBJ1-2; perhaps TRBD1 as D (5 bases). V lost 1 base to trimming and J lost 9 bases, with 9 bases between them. This CDR3 has 12 amino acids. The V gene's germline CDR1 is LGHDT and CDR2 YNNKEL (reference sequence). The CDR3 coding sequence is TGTGCCAGCAGCCAAGGAATGGGGCGCTACACCTTC. This encodes CASSQGMGRYTF.

V and J are TRBV6-5 and TRBJ1-5; D possibly corresponds to TRBD1 (6 bases). Trimming removed 6 bases at V and 7 bases at J, with 16 bases between. The CDR3 extends over 14 amino acids. The germline CDR1 and CDR2 sequences are MNHEY and SVGAGI. CDR3 loop: CASSLGGANQPQHF. The CDR3 bases are TGTGCCAGCAGCCTAGGGGGGGCTAACCAGCCCCAGCATTTT.

This rearrangement joins TRBV7-2 to TRBJ1-1, with unresolved D. Germline-derived CDR1 and CDR2 are SGHTA and FQGNSA. This CDR3 contains 13 residues. V gave up 7 bases and J gave up 4 bases, with 13 bases separating them. The DNA of the CDR3 is TGTGCCAGCACCCAGACCCGGGGCACTGAAGCTTTCTTT. This gives the protein CASTQTRGTEAFF.

The chain is built from TRBV5-4 and TRBJ1-5; the match to TRBD1 covers 8 bases. Germline loops: CDR1 SGHNT, CDR2 YYREEE (reference sequence). This CDR3 spans 13 amino acids. J gave up 6 bases and V 4 bases, and 3 bases lay outside the gene matches. CDR3 sequence reads: CASSPGGGQPQHF. Here the CDR3 DNA reads TGTGCCAGCAGCCCAGGGGGCGGTCAGCCCCAGCATTTT.

The gene calls are TRBV11-2 and TRBJ1-2; maybe TRBD1 (6 bases). The germline V and J ends were trimmed by 1 base and 6 bases, with 9 bases remaining between them. Germline CDR1 reads SGHAT; CDR2 reads FQNNGV. The CDR3 extends over 13 amino acids. CDR3 DNA sequence: TGTGCCAGCAGCTTAGTGGGGGCAAATGGCTACACCTTC. Translation gives CASSLVGANGYTF.

V gene TRBV14 combines with J gene TRBJ1-1; TRBD1 is a possible D gene (6 bases). The V and J ends lost 0 bases and 6 bases respectively, with 17 bases between them. The CDR3 is 16 residues long. CDR1 SGHDN and CDR2 FVKESK come from the germline V gene. CDR3 sequence reads: CASSQEGFRGVAEAFF. Written as DNA, the CDR3 is TGTGCCAGCAGCCAAGAAGGTTTCAGGGGTGTTGCTGAAGCTTTCTTT.